The clone carrying this T cell receptor (beta chain) was observed many times. Its matching antigen is unknown. V gave up 1 base and J gave up 4 bases, with 29 bases separating them. Germline assignment: CDR1 DFQATT and CDR2 SNEGSKA (reference sequence). This CDR3 region has 20 residues. The data stem from a study of T cells in Graves' hyperthyroidism and ophthalmopathy. Study-wide findings and caveats: The model's output predicted ophthalmopathy at a median of around 6.9 months prior to onset.

The investigators amplified TCR beta CDR3 regions from RNA transcripts. The HTBI primer set was used in a first-round RT-PCR of the TCR CDR3. A single record per CDR3 protein comes from TCRdb applying MiXCR to the multiplex PCR reads. The sample consists of about 350,000 distinct CDR3 sequences, approximately 15% of them appearing once. Pregnant or lactating patients were excluded, as were those with uncontrolled infection or other autoimmune disease. The receptor was isolated from a woman in her twenties or thirties with Graves' hyperthyroidism. The sample comprised blood. The V call is TRBV20-1, the J call TRBJ2-1; weak D call: TRBD2 (9 bases). The CDR3 spells CSARGGTGQASGVWYNEQFF. CDR3 bases: TGCAGTGCTAGAGGGGGCACGGGACAGGCTAGCGGGGTCTGGTACAATGAGCAGTTCTTC.